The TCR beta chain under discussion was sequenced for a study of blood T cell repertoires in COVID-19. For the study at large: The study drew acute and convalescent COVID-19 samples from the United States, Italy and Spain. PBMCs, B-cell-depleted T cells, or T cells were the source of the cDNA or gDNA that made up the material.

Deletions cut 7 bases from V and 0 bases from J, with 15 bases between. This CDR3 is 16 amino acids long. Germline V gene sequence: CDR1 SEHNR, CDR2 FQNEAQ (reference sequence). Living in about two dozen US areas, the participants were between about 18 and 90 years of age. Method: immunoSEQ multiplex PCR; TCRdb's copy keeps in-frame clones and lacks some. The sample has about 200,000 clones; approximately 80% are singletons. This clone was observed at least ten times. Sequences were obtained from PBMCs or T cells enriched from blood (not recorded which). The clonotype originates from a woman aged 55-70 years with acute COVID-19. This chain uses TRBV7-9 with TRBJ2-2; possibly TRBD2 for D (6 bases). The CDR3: CASKVLGTSNTGELFF. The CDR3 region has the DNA TGTGCCAGCAAGGTGCTCGGGACTTCGAACACCGGGGAGCTGTTTTTT.